The 11 T cell receptor beta chains presented below share a single source sample, sequenced in a study of blood T cell repertoires in COVID-19. Here immunoSEQ multiplex PCR was the method, and the copy in TCRdb shows in-frame clones only, minus some. The sample comprises 150,000 to 200,000 clones, 79% of which are singletons, and 8.1% rests with the top ten. Input material: peripheral blood. These receptors all stem from an older woman with COVID-19, enrolled during active disease.

The chain recombines TRBV25-1 with TRBJ1-1, with TRBD1 as a possible D gene (6 bases). Germline loops: CDR1 MGHDK, CDR2 SYGVNS. Deletions cut 6 bases from V and 0 bases from J, with 11 bases between. The CDR3 length is 14 residues. CDR3 bases: TGTGCCAGCAGGAAGGGACAACTGAACACTGAAGCTTTCTTT. As protein: CASRKGQLNTEAFF.

V and J are TRBV9 and TRBJ2-2; a weak D match, TRBD1 (6 bases). The CDR3 is 15 residues long. The germline V and J ends were trimmed by 0 bases and 6 bases, with 12 bases remaining between them. Germline CDR1 SGDLS, CDR2 YYNGEE. CDR3 sequence (DNA): TGTGCCAGCAGCGTAGGGGGGCTCCTCGCCGGGGAGCTGTTTTTT. This sequence encodes CASSVGGLLAGELFF.

Here the CDR3 reads CASRYGQGIGYTF. The CDR3 bases are TGTGCCAGCAGGTACGGACAGGGTATTGGCTACACCTTC. The gene calls are TRBV28 and TRBJ1-2; 8 nucleotides agree with TRBD1. Germline V gives CDR1 MDHEN, CDR2 SYDVKM. V trimming: 6 bases; J trimming: 7 bases; junction bases outside the gene matches: 7. CDR3 length: 13 amino acids.

This clone appeared a few times. The chain joins TRBV5-8 to TRBJ2-5; a weak D match, TRBD2 (5 bases). The CDR3 is 14 amino acids. Germline CDR1 reads SGHTS; CDR2 reads YDEGEE. Trimming pared 4 bases from V and 4 bases from J, leaving 14 bases between. Written as DNA, the CDR3 is TGTGCCAGCAGCCAATATGGCGAGGGAGAGACCCAGTACTTC. Protein product: CASSQYGEGETQYF. The full variable domain, with the rest looked up from reference TRBV5-8 and TRBJ2-5, is EAGVTQSPTHLIKTRGQQATLRCSPISGHTSVYWYQQALGLGLQFLLWYDEGEERNRGNFPPRFSGRQFPNYSSELNVNALELEDSALYLCASSQYGEGETQYFGPGTRLLVL.

This clone was picked up one time. This chain links TRBV19 with TRBJ1-5, with D possibly being TRBD1 (5 bases). Germline CDR1 LNHDA, CDR2 SQIVND (reference sequence). The CDR3 has 14 residues. Trimming removed 3 bases at V and 2 bases at J, with 8 bases between. The CDR3 loop is CASSMGLGNQPQHF. As DNA, the CDR3 is TGTGCCAGTAGTATGGGGCTTGGCAATCAGCCCCAGCATTTT.

This clone was counted a single time. This sequence joins TRBV19 and TRBJ2-2, with D maybe TRBD2 (5 bases). V lost 8 bases and J lost 5, with 9 bases in between. This CDR3 is built from 12 residues. Germline V gene data show CDR1 as LNHDA and CDR2 as SQIVND (reference sequence). The CDR3 bases are TGTGCCAGTCCATCGGGAACCGGGGAGCTGTTTTTT. It specifies CASPSGTGELFF.

This chain links TRBV5-1 with TRBJ2-5; 13 nucleotides agree with TRBD2. J lost 2 bases, V lost 0 bases, and 7 bases had no gene match. From germline, CDR1 is SGHRS and CDR2 YFSETQ. The length of the CDR3 is 18 residues. This chain's CDR3 is CASSLGLAGGPRQETQYF. CDR3 in DNA: TGCGCCAGCAGCTTGGGACTAGCGGGGGGCCCAAGGCAAGAGACCCAGTACTTC.

The J gene is TRBJ1-1, the V gene TRBV5-4; tentatively, D is TRBD1 (6 bases). This CDR3 comprises 15 residues. V was clipped by 4 bases and J by 1 base, with 14 bases between them. The germline gives CDR1 SGHNT, CDR2 YYREEE (reference sequence). This CDR3 reads CASSPPSGANTEAFF. The CDR3 DNA reads as TGTGCCAGCAGCCCCCCGTCAGGGGCGAACACTGAAGCTTTCTTT.

The chain is built from TRBV30 and TRBJ1-1; D perhaps matches TRBD1 (6 bases). Trimming took 5 bases from V and 3 from J, leaving 13 bases between them. Germline V gene sequence: CDR1 GTSNPN, CDR2 SVGIG (reference sequence). The CDR3 loop spans 13 amino acids. The CDR3 sequence is CAWVRGRDTEAFF. The CDR3 DNA is TGTGCCTGGGTCAGGGGCCGGGACACTGAAGCTTTCTTT.

The chain is built from TRBV3-1 (or the pseudogene TRBV3-2) and TRBJ2-7; 7 positions match TRBD2. The CDR3 runs 17 residues. With V trimmed by 11 bases and J by 3 bases, 22 bases remained unmatched. Germline-derived CDR1 and CDR2 are LGHDT and YNNKEL (reference sequence). The CDR3 sequence is CARVVGRSSGPYYEQYF. Written as DNA, the CDR3 is TGTGCCCGAGTAGTCGGGAGGAGCAGCGGGCCTTACTACGAGCAGTACTTC.

DNA of the CDR3: TGTGCCAGCAAGGGGGAACCGTTTGAAAAACTGTTTTTT. Encoded protein: CASKGEPFEKLFF. The J gene is TRBJ1-4, the V gene TRBV27; a weak D match, TRBD1 (6 bases). CDR1 MNHEY and CDR2 SMNVEV come from the germline V gene (reference sequence). V was shortened by 7 bases and J by 7 bases, with 13 bases between the two germline ends. The CDR3 has 13 residues.